Listed below are T cell receptor beta chains from one sample, sequenced in a study of T cell changes during pregnancy in multiple sclerosis. The table came from immunoSEQ multiplex PCR; TCRdb's copy has only in-frame clones and leaves some out. The top ten hold less than 15% of the sample, which has fewer than 20,000 clones, 85% to 90% seen once. The starting material was CD8+ T cells from peripheral blood mononuclear cells, obtained in the third trimester of pregnancy. The source is a female donor in good health, enrolled as a control in a pregnancy study. The CDR3 runs from the conserved cysteine through the conserved F or W. D genes are given only for firm matches. Size tells how often a clone was seen (once, few, many) or the class of an expanded clone, and some rows leave it out.

v_gene	j_gene	abundance	d_gene	CDR3nt	CDR3aa
TRBV5-6	TRBJ2-3	.	.	TGTGCCAGCAGTTATCCGGAGAGCACAGATACGCAGTATTTT	CASSYPESTDTQYF
TRBV7-9	TRBJ2-2	once	TRBD1	TGTGCCAGCAGCTCTACAGGGGGCCCTATCGGGGAGCTGTTTTTT	CASSSTGGPIGELFF
TRBV2	TRBJ2-7	.	TRBD2	TGTGCCAGCCGGGGACTATCCTACGAGCAGTACTTC	CASRGLSYEQYF
TRBV7-9	TRBJ2-1	once	.	TGTGCCAGCAGCTTAGAAGTGACTAGGGATGAGCAGTTCTTC	CASSLEVTRDEQFF
TRBV4-1	TRBJ1-1	.	.	TGCGCCAGCAGCCACTCCGAGGGGGCTGAAGCTTTCTTT	CASSHSEGAEAFF
TRBV19	TRBJ2-1	.	TRBD2	TGTGCCAGTAGTATGGCGACTAGCGACCTCAATGAGCAGTTCTTC	CASSMATSDLNEQFF
TRBV6-5	TRBJ2-7	.	TRBD2	TGTGCCAGCAGAAAACAAGCGGGAGCCCCCTACGAGCAGTACTTC	CASRKQAGAPYEQYF
TRBV5-6	TRBJ1-1	.	TRBD1	TGTGCCAGCAGCCCCGGGACAGGGGAAGCTTTCTTT	CASSPGTGEAFF
TRBV5-1	TRBJ2-1	.	TRBD1	TGCGCCAGCAGCTTGACGACAGGGCCCTACAATGAGCAGTTCTTC	CASSLTTGPYNEQFF
TRBV27	TRBJ2-7	.	TRBD2	TGTGCCAGCATGCCGGCGACTAGCGGTTACTACGAGCAGTACTTC	CASMPATSGYYEQYF
TRBV6-4	TRBJ2-2	few	TRBD2	TGTGCCAGCAGTGCTACTAGCGGGAACACCGGGGAGCTGTTTTTT	CASSATSGNTGELFF
TRBV19	TRBJ1-5	.	.	TGTGCCAGTAGTATATGGGGGGAGGGTCAGCCCCAGCATTTT	CASSIWGEGQPQHF
TRBV6-1	TRBJ2-7	.	TRBD2	TGTGCCAGCAGTGAAGGGGAGGGGACCCCCACCTACGAGCAGTACTTC	CASSEGEGTPTYEQYF
TRBV6-6	TRBJ1-1	.	TRBD1	TGTGCCAGCAGTCATAGGACAGGGAGGAGGTACACTGAAGCTTTCTTT	CASSHRTGRRYTEAFF
TRBV5-6	TRBJ1-2	.	.	TGTGCCAGCAGCCCCGACAGCAAGCTCTATGGCTACACCTTC	CASSPDSKLYGYTF
TRBV11-2	TRBJ1-1	.	.	TGTGCCAGCAGCTTCCCGACAGGACCGAACACTGAAGCTTTCTTT	CASSFPTGPNTEAFF
TRBV6-5	TRBJ2-7	.	.	TGTGCCAGCAGCGAGGAACCAACTAGCTCCTACGAGCAGTACTTC	CASSEEPTSSYEQYF
TRBV7-2	TRBJ1-5	.	.	TGTGCCAGCAGTCGAGAAGACATGGGGGGGTTGTCTTCTTATCAGCCCCAGCATTTT	CASSREDMGGLSSYQPQHF
TRBV25-1	TRBJ2-1	.	.	TGTGCCAGCAGTGAACCCCTAGGGGTTGGGAACGAGCAGTTCTTC	CASSEPLGVGNEQFF
TRBV5-1	TRBJ2-1	.	TRBD2	TGCGCCAGCACCCAGGGACTAGCGGGGGGGTATAATGAGCAGTTCTTC	CASTQGLAGGYNEQFF
TRBV10-3	TRBJ2-7	.	TRBD1	TGTGCCATCAGTGCCTCGACAGGGTACGAGCAGTACTTC	CAISASTGYEQYF
TRBV5-1	TRBJ2-5	.	TRBD2	TGCGCCAGCAGCGGGGGACTAGCGGGATCCCAAGAGACCCAGTACTTC	CASSGGLAGSQETQYF
TRBV7-2	TRBJ1-2	few	.	TGTGCCAGCAGCTTGCGGGACTGGCCTGGGTATGGCTACACCTTC	CASSLRDWPGYGYTF
TRBV5-1	TRBJ1-3	.	TRBD1	TGCGCCAGCAGCCCAGAACAGGGGATAGGAAACACCATATATTTT	CASSPEQGIGNTIYF
TRBV29-1	TRBJ2-5	.	TRBD2	TGCAGCGTTGAAGAGGTGACTAGCGGGAGGCAGACCCAGTACTTC	CSVEEVTSGRQTQYF
TRBV7-6	TRBJ2-7	.	TRBD2	TGTGCCAGCAGCTTAGATATGGGGGGGAACGAGCAGTACTTC	CASSLDMGGNEQYF
TRBV13	TRBJ2-3	.	TRBD1	TGTGCCAGCAGACTAGGGGGCGAAGCAGATACGCAGTATTTT	CASRLGGEADTQYF
TRBV9	TRBJ1-2	.	.	TGTGCCAGCAGCGCCGAAGACCGACAGCGAGCTTTAGCTAACTATGGCTACACCTTC	CASSAEDRQRALANYGYTF
TRBV5-8	TRBJ1-5	.	TRBD1	TGTGCCAGCAGCTTCCGGACAGGCCCCCAGCCCCAGCATTTT	CASSFRTGPQPQHF
TRBV7-9	TRBJ2-7	.	.	TGTGCCAGCAGTTCCGGGTCCCAATTTCGCGAGCAGTACTTC	CASSSGSQFREQYF
TRBV4-1	TRBJ1-5	.	.	TGCGCCAGCAGCCAAGTTTGGGGGGAAGTAGGTCAGCCCCAGCATTTT	CASSQVWGEVGQPQHF
TRBV5-6	TRBJ2-2	.	.	TGTGCCAGCAGCTTGGTAGGGGGGGACACCGGGGAGCTGTTTTTT	CASSLVGGDTGELFF
TRBV6-5	TRBJ2-2	.	TRBD2	TGTGCCAGCAGTTTCGGACTAGAGGACACCGGGGAGCTGTTTTTT	CASSFGLEDTGELFF
TRBV5-4	TRBJ2-7	.	.	TGTGCCAGCAGCCAAGGCCAGGGTAGCTCCTACGAGCAGTACTTC	CASSQGQGSSYEQYF
TRBV29-1	TRBJ2-7	.	TRBD1	TGCAGCGTAGGGACAGGGAACGAGCAGTACTTC	CSVGTGNEQYF
TRBV15	TRBJ2-3	once	TRBD1	TGTGCCACCAGCAGCCATTGGACAGGGGGGTTAGCAGATACGCAGTATTTT	CATSSHWTGGLADTQYF
TRBV6-1	TRBJ2-6	.	.	TGTGCCAGCAGTGAATCAGTCTCTGGGGCCAACGTCCTGACTTTC	CASSESVSGANVLTF
TRBV28	TRBJ1-1	.	.	TGTGCCAGCATTTATCTTCAGGGGCAGGGGACTGAAGCTTTCTTT	CASIYLQGQGTEAFF
TRBV15	TRBJ2-1	.	TRBD1	TGTGCCACCAGCAGTGGCCGGACAGGGCTTTACAATGAGCAGTTCTTC	CATSSGRTGLYNEQFF
TRBV4-2	TRBJ1-5	.	.	TGTGCCAGCAGCCAATCCAGGGGCCAGCCCCAGCATTTT	CASSQSRGQPQHF
TRBV5-6	TRBJ2-6	.	TRBD1	TGTGCCAGCAGCTTTCCCTTCGGGACAGGGTTATCTGGGGCCAACGTCCTGACTTTC	CASSFPFGTGLSGANVLTF
TRBV7-9	TRBJ2-5	.	TRBD1	TGTGCCAGCAGCTGGGCACAGGGGGAAGAGACCCAGTACTTC	CASSWAQGEETQYF
TRBV5-6	TRBJ1-1	.	.	TGTGCCAGCAGCTTGGATGTAGGGGCAGAAGCTTTCTTT	CASSLDVGAEAFF
TRBV18	TRBJ2-3	.	TRBD2	TGTGCCAGCTCAGGACTAGCGGAGAGGGCAGATACGCAGTATTTT	CASSGLAERADTQYF
TRBV6-4	TRBJ2-1	.	TRBD2	TGTGCCAGCAGTGACGGACTAGCGGGGCTCGATGAGCAGTTCTTC	CASSDGLAGLDEQFF
TRBV7-9	TRBJ2-1	.	TRBD1	TGTGCCAGCAGCTCCGACAGGGTCCCCTACAATGAGCAGTTCTTC	CASSSDRVPYNEQFF
TRBV7-9	TRBJ1-1	.	.	TGTGCCAGCAGCTCAGGGATCACCTCGAACACTGAAGCTTTCTTT	CASSSGITSNTEAFF
TRBV19	TRBJ2-2	.	.	TGTGCCAGTACCGCCAGCGAGGGCGGGGAGCTGTTTTTT	CASTASEGGELFF
TRBV19	TRBJ1-3	once	.	TGTGCCAGTAGTATACAAGGCGGTGGAAACACCATATATTTT	CASSIQGGGNTIYF
TRBV9	TRBJ2-1	.	TRBD2	TGTGCCAGCAGCGAGGCGGGAGGGCGAAATGAGCAGTTCTTC	CASSEAGGRNEQFF
TRBV19	TRBJ1-1	.	TRBD1	TGTGCCAGTACCCAGGGGGTGAACACTGAAGCTTTCTTT	CASTQGVNTEAFF
TRBV6-5	TRBJ1-5	.	.	TGTGCCAGCAGCCCGGGAGCCGGCAATCAGCCCCAGCATTTT	CASSPGAGNQPQHF
TRBV7-9	TRBJ2-1	.	.	TGTGCCAGCAGCACAAACAATGAGCAGTTCTTC	CASSTNNEQFF